This TCR beta chain stems from a study of T cell responses to AZD1222 COVID-19 vaccine. Study-level points and caveats: A rise in Spike-specific TCR breadth and depth followed two AZD1222 doses. Nearly half of spike-specific TCRs reportedly go after variant regions that carry no mutations. Most donors were white British and more were female, and clonal diversity was possibly underestimated.

Assay: immunoSEQ multiplex PCR; the TCRdb copy retains only in-frame clones and omits some. The profile shows roughly 84,000 clones, approximately 90% of them singletons. In regard to this clone: Its cognate antigen is unknown.

V lost 3 bases and J 8 bases, leaving 20 bases between the germline ends. Germline CDR1 SGHNT, CDR2 YYREEE (reference sequence). The CDR3 is made up of 15 amino acids. The chain carries TRBV5-4 and TRBJ1-2; weak D call: TRBD1 (5 bases). The sequenced sample was peripheral blood, obtained 28 days after the second AZD1222 dose. The TCR sequence derives from an adult who received the AZD1222 COVID-19 vaccine. CDR3 nucleotides: TGTGCCAGCAGCTCGATACAGGTTTCCGTGAAGGGCTACACCTTC. This codes for CASSSIQVSVKGYTF.